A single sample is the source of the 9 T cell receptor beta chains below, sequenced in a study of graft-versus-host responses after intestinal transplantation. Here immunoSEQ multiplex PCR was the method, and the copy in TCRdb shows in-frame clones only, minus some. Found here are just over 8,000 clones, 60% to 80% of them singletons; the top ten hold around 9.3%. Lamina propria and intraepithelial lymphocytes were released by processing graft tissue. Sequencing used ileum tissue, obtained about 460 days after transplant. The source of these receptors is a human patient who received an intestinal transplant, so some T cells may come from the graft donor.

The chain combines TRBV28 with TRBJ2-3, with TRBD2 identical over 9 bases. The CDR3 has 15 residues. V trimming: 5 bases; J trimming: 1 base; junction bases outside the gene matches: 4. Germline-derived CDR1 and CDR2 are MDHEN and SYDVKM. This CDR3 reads CASSPPSGGTDTQYF. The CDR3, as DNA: TGTGCCAGCAGTCCACCTAGCGGGGGCACAGATACGCAGTATTTT.

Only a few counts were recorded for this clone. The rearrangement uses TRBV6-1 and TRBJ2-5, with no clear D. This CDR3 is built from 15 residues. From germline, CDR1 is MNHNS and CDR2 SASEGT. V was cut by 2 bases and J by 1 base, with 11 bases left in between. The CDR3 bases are TGTGCCAGCAGTGAATCTTTAGGGTTCCAAGAGACCCAGTACTTC. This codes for CASSESLGFQETQYF.

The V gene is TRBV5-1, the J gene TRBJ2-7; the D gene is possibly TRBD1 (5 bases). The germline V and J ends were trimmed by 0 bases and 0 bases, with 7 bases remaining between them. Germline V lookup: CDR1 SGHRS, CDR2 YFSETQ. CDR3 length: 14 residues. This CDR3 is CASSLGTSSYEQYF. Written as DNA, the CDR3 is TGCGCCAGCAGCTTGGGGACAAGCTCCTACGAGCAGTACTTC.

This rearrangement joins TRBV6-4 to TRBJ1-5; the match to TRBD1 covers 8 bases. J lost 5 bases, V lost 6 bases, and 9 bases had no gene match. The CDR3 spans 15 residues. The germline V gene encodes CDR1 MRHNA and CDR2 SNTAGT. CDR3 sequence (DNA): TGTGCCAGCAGACCCCGGACAGGGTGGTATCAGCCCCAGCATTTT. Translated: CASRPRTGWYQPQHF.

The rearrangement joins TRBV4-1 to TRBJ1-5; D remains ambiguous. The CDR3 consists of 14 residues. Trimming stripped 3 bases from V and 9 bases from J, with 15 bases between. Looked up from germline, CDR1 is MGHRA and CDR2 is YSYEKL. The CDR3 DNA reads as TGCGCCAGCAGCCATCGACTTTTCGCACGGCCCCAGCATTTT. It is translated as CASSHRLFARPQHF.

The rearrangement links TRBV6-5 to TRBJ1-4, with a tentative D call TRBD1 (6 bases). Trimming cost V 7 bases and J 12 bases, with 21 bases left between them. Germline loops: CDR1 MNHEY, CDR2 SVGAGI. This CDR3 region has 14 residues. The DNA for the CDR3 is TGTGCCAGCAATCCGAGACAGGCGTCTGGGGAACTGTTTTTT. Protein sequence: CASNPRQASGELFF.

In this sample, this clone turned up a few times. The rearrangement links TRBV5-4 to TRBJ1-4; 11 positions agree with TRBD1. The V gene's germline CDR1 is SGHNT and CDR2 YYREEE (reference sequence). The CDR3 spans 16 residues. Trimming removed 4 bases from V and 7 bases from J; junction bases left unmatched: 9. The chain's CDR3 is CASSRGGQGVIEKLFF. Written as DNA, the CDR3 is TGTGCCAGCAGCCGTGGGGGACAGGGGGTTATTGAAAAACTGTTTTTT.

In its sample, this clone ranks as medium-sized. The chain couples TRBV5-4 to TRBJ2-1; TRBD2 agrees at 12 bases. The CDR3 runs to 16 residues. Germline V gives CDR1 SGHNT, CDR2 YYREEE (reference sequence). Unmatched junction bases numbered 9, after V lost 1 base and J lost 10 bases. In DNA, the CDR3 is TGTGCCAGCAGCTTGTCTGGACTAGCGGGGATCCGAGAGCAGTTCTTC. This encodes CASSLSGLAGIREQFF.

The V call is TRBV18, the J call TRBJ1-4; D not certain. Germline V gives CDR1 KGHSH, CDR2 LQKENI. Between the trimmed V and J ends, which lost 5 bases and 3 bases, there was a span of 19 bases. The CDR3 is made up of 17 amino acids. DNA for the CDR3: TGTGCCAGCTCAACGACGAGGGTCTCGGCTCCTAATGAAAAACTGTTTTTT. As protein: CASSTTRVSAPNEKLFF.